This TCR beta chain was captured in a study of blood T cell repertoires in COVID-19. Looking at the study overall: From the United States, Italy and Spain came samples of acute and convalescent COVID-19. PBMCs, B-cell-depleted T cells, or T cells were the source of the cDNA or gDNA that made up the material.

Original analysis: Reference gene primers were amplified, and this amplification served to estimate nucleated cell counts. The assay was immunoSEQ multiplex PCR, and TCRdb's table has in-frame clones only and misses some. D and trimming come from the DNA, and the V and J calls and clone size come from that table. The sample carries 250,000 to 300,000 clones, 86% recorded once. This CDR3 region has 12 residues. J was trimmed by 4 bases and V by 7 bases; bases with no gene match: 2. Germline V gives CDR1 KGHDR, CDR2 SFDVKD. The specimen was peripheral blood. The chain links TRBV24-1 to TRBJ1-2; TRBD1 agrees at 7 bases. The receptor was isolated from a man between 18 and 35 years old with active or convalescent COVID-19. The CDR3 sequence: CATSPGGYGYTF. CDR3 coding DNA: TGTGCCACCAGCCCAGGGGGCTATGGCTACACCTTC.